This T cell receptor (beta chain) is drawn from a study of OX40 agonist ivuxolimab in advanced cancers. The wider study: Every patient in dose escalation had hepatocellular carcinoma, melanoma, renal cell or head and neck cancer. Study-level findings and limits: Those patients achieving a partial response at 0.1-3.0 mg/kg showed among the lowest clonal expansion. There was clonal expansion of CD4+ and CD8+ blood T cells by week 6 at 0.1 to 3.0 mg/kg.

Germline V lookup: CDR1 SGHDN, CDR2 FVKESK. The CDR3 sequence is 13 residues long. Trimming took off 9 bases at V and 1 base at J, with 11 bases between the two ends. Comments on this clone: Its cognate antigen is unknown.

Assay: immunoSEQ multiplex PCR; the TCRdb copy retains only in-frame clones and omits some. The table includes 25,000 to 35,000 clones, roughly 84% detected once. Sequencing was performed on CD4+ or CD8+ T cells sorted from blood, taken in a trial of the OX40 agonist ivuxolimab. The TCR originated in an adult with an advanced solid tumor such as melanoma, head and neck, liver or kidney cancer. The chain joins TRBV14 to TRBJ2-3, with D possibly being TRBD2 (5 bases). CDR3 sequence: CASYRGGTDTQYF. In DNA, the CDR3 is TGTGCCAGTTACCGGGGAGGCACAGATACGCAGTATTTT.